This T cell receptor beta chain was recovered during a study of OX40 agonist ivuxolimab in advanced cancers. The germline V gene encodes CDR1 SGHDT and CDR2 YYEEEE. V lost 3 bases, J lost 5 bases, and 9 bases stayed unmatched. This CDR3 contains 18 residues. The repertoire was sequenced with immunoSEQ multiplex PCR; TCRdb's copy has only in-frame clones and lacks some. Of some 37,000 clones listed, 65% to 85% are singletons. The sequence derives from an adult with an advanced solid tumor such as melanoma, head and neck, liver or kidney cancer. V and J are TRBV5-6 and TRBJ2-3, with 16 bases matching TRBD2. This specimen was CD4+ or CD8+ T cells sorted from blood, taken in a trial of the OX40 agonist ivuxolimab. The CDR3 sequence: CASSSGTSGRALQDTQYF. CDR3 in DNA: TGTGCCAGCAGCTCCGGGACTAGCGGGAGGGCCCTCCAAGATACGCAGTATTTT.